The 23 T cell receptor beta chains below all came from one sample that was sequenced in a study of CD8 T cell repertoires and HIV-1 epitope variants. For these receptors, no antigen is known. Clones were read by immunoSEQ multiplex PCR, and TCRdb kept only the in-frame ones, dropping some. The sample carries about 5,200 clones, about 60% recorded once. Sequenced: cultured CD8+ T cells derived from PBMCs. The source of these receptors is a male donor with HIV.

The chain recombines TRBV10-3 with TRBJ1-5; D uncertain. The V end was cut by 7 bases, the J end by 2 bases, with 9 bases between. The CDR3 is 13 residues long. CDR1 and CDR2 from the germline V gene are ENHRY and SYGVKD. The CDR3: CAIKEGGNQPQHF. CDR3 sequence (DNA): TGTGCCATCAAAGAGGGTGGCAATCAGCCCCAGCATTTT.

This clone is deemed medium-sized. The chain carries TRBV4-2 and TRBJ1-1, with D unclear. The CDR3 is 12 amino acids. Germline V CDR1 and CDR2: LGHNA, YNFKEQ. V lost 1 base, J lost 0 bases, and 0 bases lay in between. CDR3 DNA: TGTGCCAGCAGCCAAGTGAACACTGAAGCTTTCTTT. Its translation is CASSQVNTEAFF.

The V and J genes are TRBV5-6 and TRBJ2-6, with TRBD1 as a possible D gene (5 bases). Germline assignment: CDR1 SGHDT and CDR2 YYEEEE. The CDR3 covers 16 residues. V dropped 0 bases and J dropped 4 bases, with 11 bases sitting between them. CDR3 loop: CASSLDGAAGANVLTF. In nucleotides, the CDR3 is TGTGCCAGCAGCTTGGATGGGGCGGCGGGGGCCAACGTCCTGACTTTC.

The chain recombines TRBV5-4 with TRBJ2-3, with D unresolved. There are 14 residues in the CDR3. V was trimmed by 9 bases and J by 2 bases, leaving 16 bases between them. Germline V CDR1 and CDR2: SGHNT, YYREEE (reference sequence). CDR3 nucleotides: TGTGCCACCCACCAGGCGGCGGTCACAGATACGCAGTATTTT. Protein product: CATHQAAVTDTQYF.

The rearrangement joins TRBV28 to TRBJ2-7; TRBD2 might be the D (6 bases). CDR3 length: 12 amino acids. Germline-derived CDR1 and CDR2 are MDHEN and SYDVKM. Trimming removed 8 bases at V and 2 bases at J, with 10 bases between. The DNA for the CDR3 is TGTGCCAGCCGCTCGGGAGCCTACGAGCAGTACTTC. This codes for CASRSGAYEQYF.

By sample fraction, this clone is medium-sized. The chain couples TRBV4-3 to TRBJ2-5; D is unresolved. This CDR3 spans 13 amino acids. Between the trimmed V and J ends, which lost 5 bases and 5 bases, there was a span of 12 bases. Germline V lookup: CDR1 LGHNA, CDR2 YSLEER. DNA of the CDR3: TGCGCCAGCAGCTCCCTTCTCACGGAGACCCAGTACTTC. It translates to CASSSLLTETQYF.

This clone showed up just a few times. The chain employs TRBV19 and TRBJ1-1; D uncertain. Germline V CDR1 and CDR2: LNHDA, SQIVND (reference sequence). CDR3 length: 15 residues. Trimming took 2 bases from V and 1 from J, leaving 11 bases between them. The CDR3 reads CASSISVTQNTEAFF. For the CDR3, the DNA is TGTGCCAGTAGTATATCGGTTACCCAGAACACTGAAGCTTTCTTT.

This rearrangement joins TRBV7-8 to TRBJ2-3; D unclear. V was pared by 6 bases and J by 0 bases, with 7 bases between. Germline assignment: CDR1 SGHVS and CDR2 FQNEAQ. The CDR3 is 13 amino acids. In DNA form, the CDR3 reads TGTGCCAGCAGTGCCGACAGCACAGATACGCAGTATTTT. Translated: CASSADSTDTQYF.

DNA for the CDR3: TGTGCCAGCGGTGGGGAGTGGGCAGGAACTGAAGCTTTCTTT. Its translation: CASGGEWAGTEAFF. The V and J genes are TRBV28 and TRBJ1-1; D is unresolved. The CDR3 covers 14 residues. Germline V lookup: CDR1 MDHEN, CDR2 SYDVKM. V was clipped by 8 bases and J by 5 bases, with 18 bases between them. Full variable domain (outside the CDR3, taken from reference TRBV28 and TRBJ1-1): DVKVTQSSRYLVKRTGEKVFLECVQDMDHENMFWYRQDPGLGLRLIYFSYDVKMKEKGDIPEGYSVSREKKERFSLILESASTNQTSMYLCASGGEWAGTEAFFGQGTRLTVV.

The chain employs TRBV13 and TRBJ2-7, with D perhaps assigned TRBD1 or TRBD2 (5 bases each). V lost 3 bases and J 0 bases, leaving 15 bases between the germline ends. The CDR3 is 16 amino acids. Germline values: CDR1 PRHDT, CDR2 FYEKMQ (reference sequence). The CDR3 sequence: CASSLGPPTASYEQYF. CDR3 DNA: TGTGCCAGCAGCTTGGGACCGCCGACTGCCTCCTACGAGCAGTACTTC.

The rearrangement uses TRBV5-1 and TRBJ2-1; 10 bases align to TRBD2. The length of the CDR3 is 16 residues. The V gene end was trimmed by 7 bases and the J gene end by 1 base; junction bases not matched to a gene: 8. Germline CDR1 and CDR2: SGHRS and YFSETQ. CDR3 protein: CASGGASGGSYNEQFF. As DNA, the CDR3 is TGCGCCAGCGGAGGAGCTAGCGGGGGTTCCTACAATGAGCAGTTCTTC.

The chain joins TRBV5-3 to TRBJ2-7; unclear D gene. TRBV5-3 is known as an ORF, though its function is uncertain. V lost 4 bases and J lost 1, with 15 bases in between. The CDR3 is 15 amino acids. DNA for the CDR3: TGTGCCAGAAGCCCAGGCGCAAAAGTATCCTACGAGCAGTACTTC. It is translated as CARSPGAKVSYEQYF.

CDR3 loop: CASTVDGYNEQFF. CDR3 nucleotide sequence: TGTGCCAGTACCGTAGACGGGTATAATGAGCAGTTCTTC. The rearrangement uses TRBV19 and TRBJ2-1; D gene uncertain. The CDR3 loop spans 13 amino acids. Trimming took off 7 bases at V and 7 bases at J, with 14 bases between the two ends. Germline V gene lookup returns CDR1 LNHDA and CDR2 SQIVND (reference sequence).

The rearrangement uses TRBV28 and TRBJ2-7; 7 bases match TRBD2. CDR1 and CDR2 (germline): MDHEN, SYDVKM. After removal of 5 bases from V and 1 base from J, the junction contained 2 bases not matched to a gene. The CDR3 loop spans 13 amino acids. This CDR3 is CASSGGGSYEQYF. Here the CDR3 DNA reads TGTGCCAGCAGTGGCGGGGGATCCTACGAGCAGTACTTC.

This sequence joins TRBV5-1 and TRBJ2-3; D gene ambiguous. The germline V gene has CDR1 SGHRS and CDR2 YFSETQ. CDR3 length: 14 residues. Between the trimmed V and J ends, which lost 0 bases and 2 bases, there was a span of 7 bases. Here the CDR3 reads CASSLEKPTDTQYF. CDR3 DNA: TGCGCCAGCAGCTTGGAAAAGCCCACAGATACGCAGTATTTT. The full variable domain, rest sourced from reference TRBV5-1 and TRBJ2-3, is KAGVTQTPRYLIKTRGQQVTLSCSPISGHRSVSWYQQTPGQGLQFLFEYFSETQRNKGNFPGRFSGRQFSNSRSEMNVSTLELGDSALYLCASSLEKPTDTQYFGPGTRLTVL.

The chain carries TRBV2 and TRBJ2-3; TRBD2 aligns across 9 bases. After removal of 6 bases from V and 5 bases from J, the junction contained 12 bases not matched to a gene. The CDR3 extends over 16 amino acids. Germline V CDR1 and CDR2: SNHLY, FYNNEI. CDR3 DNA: TGTGCCAGCAGGGGGGGATTAGCGGGAGAAGTAGATACGCAGTATTTT. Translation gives CASRGGLAGEVDTQYF.

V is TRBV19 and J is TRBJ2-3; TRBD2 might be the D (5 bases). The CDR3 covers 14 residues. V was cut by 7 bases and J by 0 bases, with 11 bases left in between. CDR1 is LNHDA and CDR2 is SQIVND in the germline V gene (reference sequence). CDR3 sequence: CASNADSSTDTQYF. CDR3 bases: TGTGCCAGTAATGCGGACTCTAGCACAGATACGCAGTATTTT. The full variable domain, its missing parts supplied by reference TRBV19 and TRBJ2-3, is DGGITQSPKYLFRKEGQNVTLSCEQNLNHDAMYWYRQDPGQGLRLIYYSQIVNDFQKGDIAEGYSVSREKKESFPLTVTSAQKNPTAFYLCASNADSSTDTQYFGPGTRLTVL.

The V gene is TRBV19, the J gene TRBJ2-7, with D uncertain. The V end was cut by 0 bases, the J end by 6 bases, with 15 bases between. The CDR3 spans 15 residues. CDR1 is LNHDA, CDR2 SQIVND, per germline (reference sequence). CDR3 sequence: CASSIDRNDEREQYF. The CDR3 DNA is TGTGCCAGTAGTATAGATCGGAACGATGAGCGCGAGCAGTACTTC.

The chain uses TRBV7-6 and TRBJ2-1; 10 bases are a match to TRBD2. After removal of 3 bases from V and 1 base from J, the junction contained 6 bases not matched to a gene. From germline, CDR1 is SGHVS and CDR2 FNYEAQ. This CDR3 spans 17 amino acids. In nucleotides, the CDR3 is TGTGCCAGCAGCTTCCTTAGCGGGAGGACTTCCTACAATGAGCAGTTCTTC. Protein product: CASSFLSGRTSYNEQFF.

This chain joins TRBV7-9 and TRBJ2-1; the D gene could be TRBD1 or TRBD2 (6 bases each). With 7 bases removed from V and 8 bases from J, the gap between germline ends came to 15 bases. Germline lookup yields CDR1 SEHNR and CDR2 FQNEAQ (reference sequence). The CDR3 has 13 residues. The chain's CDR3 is CASTERGADEQFF. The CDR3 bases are TGTGCCAGCACCGAGAGGGGGGCCGATGAGCAGTTCTTC.

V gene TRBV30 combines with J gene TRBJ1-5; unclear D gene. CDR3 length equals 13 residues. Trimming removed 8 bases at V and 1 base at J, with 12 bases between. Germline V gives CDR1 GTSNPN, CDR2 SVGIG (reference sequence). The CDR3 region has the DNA TGTGCCCTTCGGGGTCTCAGCAATCAGCCCCAGCATTTT. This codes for CALRGLSNQPQHF.

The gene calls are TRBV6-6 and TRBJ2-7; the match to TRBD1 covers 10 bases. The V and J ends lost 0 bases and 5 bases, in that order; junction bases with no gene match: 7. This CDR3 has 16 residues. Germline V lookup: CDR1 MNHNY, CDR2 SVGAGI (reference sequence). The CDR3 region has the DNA TGTGCCAGCAGTTACTCTGGGACAGGGGACCCGGACGAGCAGTACTTC. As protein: CASSYSGTGDPDEQYF.

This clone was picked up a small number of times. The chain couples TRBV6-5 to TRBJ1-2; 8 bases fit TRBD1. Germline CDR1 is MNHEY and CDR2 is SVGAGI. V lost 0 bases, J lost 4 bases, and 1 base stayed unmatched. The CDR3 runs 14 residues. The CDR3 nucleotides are TGTGCCAGCAGTTACTCTGACAGGGGCTATGGCTACACCTTC. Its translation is CASSYSDRGYGYTF.